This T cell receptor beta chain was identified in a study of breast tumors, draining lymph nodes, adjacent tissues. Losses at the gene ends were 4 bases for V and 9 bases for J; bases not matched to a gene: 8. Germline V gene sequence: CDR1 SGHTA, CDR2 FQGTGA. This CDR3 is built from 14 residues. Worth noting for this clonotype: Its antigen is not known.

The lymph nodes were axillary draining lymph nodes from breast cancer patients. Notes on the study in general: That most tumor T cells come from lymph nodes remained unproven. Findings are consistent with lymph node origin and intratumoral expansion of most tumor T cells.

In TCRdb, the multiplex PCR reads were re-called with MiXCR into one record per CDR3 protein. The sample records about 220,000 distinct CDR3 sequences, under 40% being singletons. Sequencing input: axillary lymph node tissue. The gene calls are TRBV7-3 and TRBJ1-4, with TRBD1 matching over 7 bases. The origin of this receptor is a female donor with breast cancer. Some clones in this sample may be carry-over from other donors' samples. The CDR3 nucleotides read TGTGCCAGCAGCTCCGACAGGGAGGGGAAAAAACTGTTTTTT. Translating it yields CASSSDREGKKLFF.